A selection of T cell receptor beta chains follows, all from one sample in a study of T cell changes during pregnancy in multiple sclerosis. Sequencing was performed with immunoSEQ multiplex PCR; in TCRdb, only in-frame clones are kept and a portion is missing. The sample consists of some 29,000 clones, roughly 91% of them appearing once. Sequenced here: CD8+ T cells from peripheral blood mononuclear cells, sampled in the second trimester of pregnancy. The receptor set was obtained from a female donor in good health, enrolled as a control in a pregnancy study. Both conserved end residues are part of each CDR3. A D gene is named only where the DNA matches it firmly. Expanded clones are given a class, and other clones once, few, many or no size at all.

NA,TRBJ2-2,14,NA,TRBV7-9,CASSPRGYTGELFF,TGTGCCAGCAGCCCAAGAGGTTACACCGGGGAGCTGTTTTTT
TRBD1,TRBJ1-1,16,NA,TRBV29-1,CSVEDRDRVKGTEAFF,TGCAGCGTTGAAGACCGGGACAGGGTTAAGGGCACTGAAGCTTTCTTT
NA,TRBJ2-2,15,NA,TRBV7-2,CASSPKTVQTGELFF,TGTGCCAGCAGCCCCAAGACAGTCCAGACCGGGGAGCTGTTTTTT
NA,TRBJ1-2,16,NA,TRBV19,CASSIVHGPGDYGYTF,TGTGCCAGTAGTATAGTCCACGGTCCGGGTGACTATGGCTACACCTTC
NA,TRBJ1-1,14,NA,TRBV6-1,CASTLIQTDTEAFF,TGTGCCAGCACTCTAATCCAAACGGACACTGAAGCTTTCTTT
NA,TRBJ1-2,11,NA,TRBV5-6,CASSLAVGYTF,TGTGCCAGCAGCTTGGCGGTTGGCTACACCTTC
NA,TRBJ1-2,17,NA,TRBV28,CASSLGFRQGGSYGYTF,TGTGCCAGCAGTTTAGGTTTTAGGCAGGGTGGGTCCTATGGCTACACCTTC
NA,TRBJ2-1,15,NA,TRBV5-1,CASSLAGDGFNEQFF,TGCGCCAGCAGCTTGGCGGGGGACGGTTTCAATGAGCAGTTCTTC
NA,TRBJ2-7,20,NA,TRBV12-1,CASSQFGRLRSGQGALEQYF,TGTGCCAGCAGTCAATTTGGACGTCTTCGTTCTGGACAGGGGGCGTTAGAGCAGTACTTC
TRBD1,TRBJ1-2,13,NA,TRBV30,CASERQGNYGYTF,TGTGCCTCTGAGAGACAGGGCAACTATGGCTACACCTTC
NA,TRBJ1-1,14,NA,TRBV7-9,CASSLVAQGTEAFF,TGTGCCAGCAGCTTAGTGGCTCAGGGGACTGAAGCTTTCTTT
NA,TRBJ1-5,13,few,TRBV19,CASSIFSDQPQHF,TGTGCCAGTAGTATCTTCTCGGATCAGCCCCAGCATTTT
NA,TRBJ1-4,12,NA,TRBV29-1,CSVGGEHEKLFF,TGCAGCGTTGGGGGGGAGCATGAAAAACTGTTTTTT
NA,TRBJ2-1,15,NA,TRBV9,CASSVGGDSYNEQFF,TGTGCCAGCAGCGTAGGCGGGGACTCCTACAATGAGCAGTTCTTC
TRBD1,TRBJ2-7,15,NA,TRBV5-4,CASSPGTGISYEQYF,TGTGCCAGCAGCCCGGGGACAGGAATCTCCTACGAGCAGTACTTC
NA,TRBJ1-2,14,NA,TRBV7-9,CASSFGPGGDGYTF,TGTGCCAGCAGCTTCGGACCGGGAGGTGATGGCTACACCTTC
NA,TRBJ1-1,15,NA,TRBV9,CASSVGGGFYAEAFF,TGTGCCAGCAGCGTAGGAGGAGGATTTTATGCTGAAGCTTTCTTT
NA,TRBJ1-1,13,NA,TRBV11-2,CASSPGLNTEAFF,TGTGCCAGCAGCCCAGGGCTTAACACTGAAGCTTTCTTT
TRBD2,TRBJ2-7,16,NA,TRBV27,CASRSSRDYPSYEQYF,TGTGCCAGCAGATCAAGCCGGGACTACCCATCCTACGAGCAGTACTTC
TRBD1,TRBJ2-3,15,NA,TRBV11-2,CASSSGTGDSDTQYF,TGTGCCAGCAGCTCGGGGACAGGAGATTCAGATACGCAGTATTTT
TRBD1,TRBJ1-4,16,NA,TRBV9,CASSVLGQEADEKLFF,TGTGCCAGCAGCGTTCTGGGACAGGAGGCTGATGAAAAACTGTTTTTT
NA,TRBJ1-1,14,NA,TRBV27,CASSLLTANTEAFF,TGTGCCAGCAGTTTATTGACAGCAAACACTGAAGCTTTCTTT
TRBD1,TRBJ2-2,13,NA,TRBV2,CASSRGRSGELFF,TGTGCCAGCAGCAGGGGGCGAAGCGGGGAGCTGTTTTTT
NA,TRBJ1-3,20,NA,TRBV5-5,CASSLTQGRPISDSGNTIYF,TGTGCCAGCAGCTTGACCCAGGGAAGACCCATCTCCGATTCTGGAAACACCATATATTTT
NA,TRBJ1-3,16,NA,TRBV7-6,CASSLGGGRPGNTIYF,TGTGCCAGCAGCTTAGGAGGGGGTCGCCCTGGAAACACCATATATTTT
NA,TRBJ2-7,14,NA,TRBV27,CASSLSTSSYEQYF,TGTGCCAGCAGTTTATCAACTAGCTCCTACGAGCAGTACTTC
TRBD2,TRBJ2-1,12,NA,TRBV27,CATRGGGNEQFF,TGTGCCACCAGAGGCGGGGGGAATGAGCAGTTCTTC
NA,TRBJ1-1,13,NA,TRBV9,CASSDRDTKRAFF,TGTGCCAGCAGCGACCGGGACACTAAACGGGCTTTCTTT